The 24 T cell receptor beta chains in this list originate from one sample, sequenced in a study of vaccination and CD4 T cells after COVID-19. With the Oncomine TCR Beta short-read assay, DNA from cultured CD4+ T cells was sequenced. TCRdb recomputed calls from the PCR reads with MiXCR, one row per CDR3 protein. The sample includes about 16,000 distinct CDR3 sequences, roughly 36% of them seen just once. Antigens of these TCRs are unknown. The treatment was: roughly 10-day PBMC culture with coronavirus spike peptide pools or control peptides (ViraFEST assay). The source was CD4+ T cells from blood, cultured in vitro, collected before SARS-CoV-2 vaccination. These receptors were taken from a human donor who received a COVID-19 vaccine.

V usage is TRBV19 and J usage is TRBJ1-1; TRBD1 matches at 11 bases. The CDR3 is 16 residues long. The V gene end was trimmed by 5 bases and the J gene end by 4 bases; junction bases not matched to a gene: 9. Germline V gives CDR1 LNHDA, CDR2 SQIVND (reference sequence). The CDR3 coding sequence is TGTGCCAGTAGTTCGGGGCGGGACAGGGGGACCACTGAAGCTTTCTTT. Translated: CASSSGRDRGTTEAFF.

V is TRBV30 and J is TRBJ2-3, with a tentative D call TRBD1 (5 bases). V shed 1 base and J shed 2 bases, with 13 bases lying between them. The germline gives CDR1 GTSNPN, CDR2 SVGIG (reference sequence). The CDR3 is 15 amino acids. CDR3 region: CAWSARQGPTDTQYF. The CDR3 DNA is TGTGCCTGGAGTGCCCGCCAGGGCCCCACAGATACGCAGTATTTT.

This clonotype was detected only a few times. The rearrangement uses TRBV20-1 and TRBJ2-3, with 12 bases aligning to TRBD2. This CDR3 has 15 residues. Losses at the gene ends were 0 bases for V and 11 bases for J; bases not matched to a gene: 9. Germline CDR1 reads DFQATT; CDR2 reads SNEGSKA (reference sequence). The CDR3 loop is CSARDLAGGPMRQYF. CDR3 in DNA: TGCAGTGCTAGAGATCTAGCGGGGGGGCCAATGAGGCAGTATTTT.

This rearrangement joins TRBV20-1 to TRBJ2-5, with no clear D. V gave up 6 bases and J gave up 2 bases, with 13 bases separating them. This CDR3 is 13 amino acids long. The V gene's germline CDR1 is DFQATT and CDR2 SNEGSKA (reference sequence). Here the CDR3 DNA reads TGCAGTGCCGGTTTCGGTATGCAAGAGACCCAGTACTTC. Translated: CSAGFGMQETQYF.

The chain employs TRBV6-1 and TRBJ2-3, with D possibly being TRBD1 or TRBD2 (5 bases each). The CDR3 has 15 residues. Germline CDR1 and CDR2: MNHNS and SASEGT. The V end was cut by 3 bases, the J end by 0 bases, with 10 bases between. CDR3 bases: TGTGCCAGCAGTGATGGGGGTTCCAGCACAGATACGCAGTATTTT. Amino acids: CASSDGGSSTDTQYF.

This chain connects TRBV6-5 to TRBJ2-7, with a tentative D call TRBD1 (5 bases). CDR3 length equals 12 residues. V gave up 1 base and J gave up 6 bases, with 7 bases separating them. CDR1 MNHEY and CDR2 SVGAGI come from the germline V gene. CDR3 nucleotides: TGTGCCAGCAGTTACTTTGGGGCCGAGCAGTACTTC. Translated: CASSYFGAEQYF.

The rearrangement uses TRBV14 and TRBJ1-2; D perhaps matches TRBD1 (6 bases). V was pared by 1 base and J by 5 bases, with 14 bases between. This CDR3 is 15 amino acids long. The germline V gene encodes CDR1 SGHDN and CDR2 FVKESK. The CDR3 DNA sequence: TGTGCCAGCAGCCAAGGGCGGCAGGGGCGTTATGGCTACACCTTC. Translation: CASSQGRQGRYGYTF.

The chain employs TRBV6-1 and TRBJ2-3; the match to TRBD2 covers 9 bases. CDR1 is MNHNS, CDR2 SASEGT, per germline. This CDR3 comprises 15 residues. V lost 6 bases, J lost 0 bases, and 4 bases stayed unmatched. CDR3 sequence: CASRPLAGSTDTQYF. DNA of the CDR3: TGTGCCAGCAGACCCCTAGCGGGGAGCACAGATACGCAGTATTTT.

This clonotype was counted a few times. This chain connects TRBV20-1 to TRBJ2-7; possibly TRBD2 for D (7 bases). Germline assignment: CDR1 DFQATT and CDR2 SNEGSKA (reference sequence). CDR3 length: 12 amino acids. V lost 6 bases, J lost 9 bases, and 18 bases lay in between. This CDR3 reads CSARRGPNMQYF. Here the CDR3 DNA reads TGCAGTGCCCGGCGGGGGCCCAACATGCAGTACTTC.

This chain links TRBV20-1 with TRBJ1-1, with a possible D match to TRBD1 (5 bases). Trimming pared 3 bases from V and 5 bases from J, leaving 10 bases between. The CDR3 length is 12 residues. Germline V CDR1 and CDR2: DFQATT, SNEGSKA (reference sequence). The CDR3 nucleotides read TGCAGTGCTAGTGGGGCGGGGACTGAAGCTTTCTTT. It translates to CSASGAGTEAFF.

V usage is TRBV11-3 and J usage is TRBJ2-1, with 12 bases matching TRBD2. V gave up 2 bases and J gave up 8 bases; unmatched junction bases: 10. The CDR3 spans 17 residues. From germline, CDR1 is SGHNT and CDR2 YENEEA. CDR3 DNA: TGTGCCAGCAGCTTACATGGTCTAGCGGGGGGGCCGGATGAGCAGTTCTTC. Its translation is CASSLHGLAGGPDEQFF.

The chain combines TRBV7-9 with TRBJ1-1; no definite D call. This CDR3 has 15 amino acids. CDR1 SEHNR and CDR2 FQNEAQ come from the germline V gene (reference sequence). Trimming took off 4 bases at V and 4 bases at J, with 16 bases between the two ends. The CDR3 reads CASSSPARRGTEAFF. CDR3 in DNA: TGTGCCAGCAGCTCTCCGGCGCGGCGGGGCACTGAAGCTTTCTTT.

Turning to this clonotype: The junction and the germline gene differ at one end; a read error may be behind it. The chain is built from TRBV20-1 and TRBJ1-3; D ambiguous. This CDR3 spans 14 amino acids. CDR1 and CDR2 (germline): DFQATT, SNEGSKA (reference sequence). CDR3 amino acids: CSAGDSVSGNTIYF. The DNA of the CDR3 is TGCAGTGCTGGAGATAGCGTTTCTGGAAACACCATATATTTT.

The J gene is TRBJ1-1, the V gene TRBV7-9; TRBD1 aligns across 8 bases. CDR3 length: 14 residues. In germline, CDR1 is SEHNR, CDR2 FQNEAQ (reference sequence). After removal of 3 bases from V and 5 bases from J, the junction contained 5 bases not matched to a gene. In DNA form, the CDR3 reads TGTGCCAGCAGCTTGACAGGGGATCGGACTGAAGCTTTCTTT. Translation gives CASSLTGDRTEAFF.

This clonotype was seen a handful of times. The CDR3 nucleotides are TGCAGCGTTGTTCGGGACAGGGAATTCGGGCATGGCTACACCTTC. Translation: CSVVRDREFGHGYTF. The chain employs TRBV29-1 and TRBJ1-2, with 9 bases fitting TRBD1. Germline V CDR1 and CDR2: SQVTM, ANQGSEA. The CDR3 is 15 amino acids. The trim removed 4 bases at V and 6 bases at J, leaving 12 bases unmatched.

In this sample, this clonotype is medium-sized (0.01 to 0.1%). The V gene is TRBV5-5, the J gene TRBJ2-7, with TRBD1 matching 7 bases. CDR1 is SGHKS, CDR2 YYEKEE, per germline (reference sequence). The V segment lost 4 bases and the J segment 3 bases; nucleotides outside the gene matches: 13. CDR3 length equals 16 residues. CDR3 sequence reads: CASSPQGTAEGYEQYF. In DNA, the CDR3 is TGTGCCAGCAGCCCACAGGGGACAGCCGAGGGCTACGAGCAGTACTTC.

This clonotype is medium-sized. CDR3 DNA: TGCGCCAGCAGCTTGGCCGACCGCACAGATACGCAGTATTTT. This codes for CASSLADRTDTQYF. This chain uses TRBV5-1 with TRBJ2-3; D unresolved. Germline CDR1 is SGHRS and CDR2 is YFSETQ. Trimming took 0 bases from V and 1 from J, leaving 6 bases between them. The CDR3 loop spans 14 amino acids.

This clonotype was counted once. V gene TRBV10-2 combines with J gene TRBJ1-1; weak D call: TRBD1 (5 bases). The CDR3 length is 15 residues. V lost 5 bases, J lost 0 bases, and 13 bases lay in between. In germline, CDR1 is WSHSY, CDR2 SAAADI. The CDR3 sequence: CASSNPGLMNTEAFF. CDR3 bases: TGCGCCAGCAGTAATCCGGGGCTGATGAACACTGAAGCTTTCTTT.

The J gene is TRBJ2-5, the V gene TRBV5-6; D gene uncertain. Between the trimmed V and J ends, which lost 0 bases and 1 base, there was a span of 7 bases. Germline V gene sequence: CDR1 SGHDT, CDR2 YYEEEE. This CDR3 is 14 amino acids long. The CDR3 region is CASSLVAVQETQYF. Here the CDR3 DNA reads TGTGCCAGCAGCTTGGTGGCAGTCCAAGAGACCCAGTACTTC.

This clonotype occurred a few times. The rearrangement uses TRBV19 and TRBJ2-3; 10 bases map to TRBD2. This CDR3 is 16 amino acids long. The junction had 5 bases not matched to a gene; V was cut back by 4 bases and J by 1 base. Germline loops: CDR1 LNHDA, CDR2 SQIVND (reference sequence). CDR3 sequence (DNA): TGTGCCAGTAGTACTAGCGGGGGCTTTGGCACAGATACGCAGTATTTT. Translated, it gives CASSTSGGFGTDTQYF.

The chain is built from TRBV24-1 and TRBJ2-3; 11 nucleotides align to TRBD2. The CDR3 runs to 17 residues. The germline V gene has CDR1 KGHDR and CDR2 SFDVKD. With 4 bases clipped from V and 6 bases from J, the junction kept 11 bases outside the gene matches. CDR3 DNA sequence: TGTGCCACCAGTGACCGCGGGACTAGCGGCGAGCTTGATACGCAGTATTTT. Translation: CATSDRGTSGELDTQYF.

The chain joins TRBV6-1 to TRBJ1-5; 9 positions match TRBD1. J gave up 1 base and V 0 bases, and 10 bases lay outside the gene matches. Germline V lookup: CDR1 MNHNS, CDR2 SASEGT. The CDR3 sequence is 19 residues long. The chain's CDR3 is CASSEAHRTGARSNQPQHF. The DNA of the CDR3 is TGTGCCAGCAGTGAAGCGCACCGGACAGGGGCCCGCAGCAATCAGCCCCAGCATTTT.

The V gene is TRBV4-1, the J gene TRBJ1-4; TRBD1 aligns across 9 bases. Germline values: CDR1 MGHRA, CDR2 YSYEKL. Unmatched junction bases numbered 6, after V lost 3 bases and J lost 7 bases. The CDR3 is 15 residues long. CDR3 loop: CASSQLQGAFEKLFF. The CDR3, as DNA: TGCGCCAGCAGCCAGCTACAGGGGGCATTTGAAAAACTGTTTTTT.

The V gene is TRBV21-1, the J gene TRBJ1-6; TRBD1, as called in the table, went unchecked against the DNA. TRBV21-1 is termed a pseudogene. CDR3 length equals 17 residues. The CDR3 DNA follows: TGTGCCAGCAGCAAAAGGCGGGACAGTGGTCGTAATTCACCCCTCCACTTT. Its translation is CASSKRRDSGRNSPLHF.